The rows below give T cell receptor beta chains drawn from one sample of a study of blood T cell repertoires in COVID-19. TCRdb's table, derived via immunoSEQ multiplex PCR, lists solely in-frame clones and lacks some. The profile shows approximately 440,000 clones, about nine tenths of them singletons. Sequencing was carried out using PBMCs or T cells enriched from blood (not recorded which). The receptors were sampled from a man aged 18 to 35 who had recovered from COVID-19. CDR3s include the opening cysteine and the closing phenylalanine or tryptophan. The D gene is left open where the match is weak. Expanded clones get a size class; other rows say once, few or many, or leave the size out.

CDR3 protein: CSVEASGSTVEQFF
CDR3 DNA: TGCAGCGTTGAGGCTAGCGGGAGTACGGTTGAGCAGTTCTTC
clone size: .
J gene: TRBJ2-1
D gene: TRBD2
V gene: TRBV29-1

CDR3 protein: CASGPPPGLAVYNEQFF
CDR3 DNA: TGTGCCAGCGGGCCGCCTCCGGGGCTAGCGGTTTACAATGAGCAGTTCTTC
clone size: .
J gene: TRBJ2-1
D gene: TRBD2
V gene: TRBV27

CDR3 protein: CSVVLAGGRETQYF
CDR3 DNA: TGCAGCGTTGTCCTAGCGGGGGGCCGCGAGACCCAGTACTTC
clone size: .
J gene: TRBJ2-5
D gene: TRBD2
V gene: TRBV29-1

CDR3 protein: CASSEAAGLNSPLHF
CDR3 DNA: TGTGCCAGCAGTGAAGCCGCAGGACTTAATTCACCCCTCCACTTT
clone size: once
J gene: TRBJ1-6
D gene: .
V gene: TRBV2

CDR3 protein: CASSVTGGMGTGELFF
CDR3 DNA: TGCGCCAGCAGCGTTACAGGGGGCATGGGGACCGGGGAGCTGTTTTTT
clone size: .
J gene: TRBJ2-2
D gene: TRBD1
V gene: TRBV5-1

CDR3 protein: CASIRGAGKTGELFF
CDR3 DNA: TGTGCCAGCATTCGTGGTGCAGGAAAAACCGGGGAGCTGTTTTTT
clone size: .
J gene: TRBJ2-2
D gene: .
V gene: TRBV2

CDR3 protein: CASSLRQGNQPQHF
CDR3 DNA: TGTGCCAGCAGCTTAAGACAGGGGAATCAGCCCCAGCATTTT
clone size: .
J gene: TRBJ1-5
D gene: TRBD1
V gene: TRBV7-2

CDR3 protein: CASSLRDRGLLGTEAFF
CDR3 DNA: TGTGCCAGCAGCTTAAGGGACAGGGGGCTTTTGGGAACTGAAGCTTTCTTT
clone size: .
J gene: TRBJ1-1
D gene: TRBD1
V gene: TRBV7-8

CDR3 protein: CASSFAGTGVNSPLHF
CDR3 DNA: TGCGCCAGCAGCTTTGCCGGGACAGGGGTAAATTCACCCCTCCACTTT
clone size: .
J gene: TRBJ1-6
D gene: TRBD1
V gene: TRBV5-1

CDR3 protein: CASSEGNQPQHF
CDR3 DNA: TGTGCCAGCAGCGAGGGCAATCAGCCCCAGCATTTT
clone size: .
J gene: TRBJ1-5
D gene: .
V gene: TRBV5-6

CDR3 protein: CASSNVLAGGDTQYF
CDR3 DNA: TGTGCCAGCAGTAATGTCCTGGCCGGCGGGGATACGCAGTATTTT
clone size: .
J gene: TRBJ2-3
D gene: .
V gene: TRBV28

CDR3 protein: CASSPPFRGTDTQYF
CDR3 DNA: TGTGCCAGCAGTCCCCCCTTCCGGGGGACAGATACGCAGTATTTT
clone size: .
J gene: TRBJ2-3
D gene: .
V gene: TRBV28

CDR3 protein: CATTLRTGSDTQYF
CDR3 DNA: TGTGCCACCACGTTACGGACAGGGTCAGATACGCAGTATTTT
clone size: .
J gene: TRBJ2-3
D gene: TRBD1
V gene: TRBV3-1/TRBV3-2

CDR3 protein: CASSIAGLNYYGYTF
CDR3 DNA: TGTGCCAGTAGTATCGCAGGGTTGAACTACTATGGCTACACCTTC
clone size: .
J gene: TRBJ1-2
D gene: .
V gene: TRBV19

CDR3 protein: CASSAPKDRTEAFF
CDR3 DNA: TGTGCCAGCAGTGCCCCCAAAGACAGGACCGAAGCTTTCTTT
clone size: .
J gene: TRBJ1-1
D gene: .
V gene: TRBV28

CDR3 protein: CASRSAGGPSDTQYF
CDR3 DNA: TGTGCCAGTCGATCAGCGGGAGGGCCGTCAGATACGCAGTATTTT
clone size: .
J gene: TRBJ2-3
D gene: TRBD2
V gene: TRBV19

CDR3 protein: CASSFRTVGDTQYF
CDR3 DNA: TGCGCCAGCAGCTTCCGAACCGTCGGGGATACGCAGTATTTT
clone size: once
J gene: TRBJ2-3
D gene: .
V gene: TRBV5-1

CDR3 protein: CSACDRGRPGETQYF
CDR3 DNA: TGCAGTGCTTGTGACAGGGGGCGCCCCGGGGAGACCCAGTACTTC
clone size: .
J gene: TRBJ2-5
D gene: TRBD1
V gene: TRBV20-1

CDR3 protein: CASSRAGGYEQYF
CDR3 DNA: TGTGCCAGCAGCCGGGCAGGGGGCTACGAGCAGTACTTC
clone size: once
J gene: TRBJ2-7
D gene: TRBD1
V gene: TRBV3-1/TRBV3-2

CDR3 protein: CASSVGTGSWDEQFF
CDR3 DNA: TGTGCCAGCAGCGTTGGGACAGGGTCTTGGGATGAGCAGTTCTTC
clone size: .
J gene: TRBJ2-1
D gene: TRBD1
V gene: TRBV9

CDR3 protein: CASSLSPGPSPLHF
CDR3 DNA: TGTGCCAGCAGCTTGAGTCCGGGTCCTTCACCCCTCCACTTT
clone size: .
J gene: TRBJ1-6
D gene: .
V gene: TRBV5-5

CDR3 protein: CASSSGALYEQYF
CDR3 DNA: TGTGCCAGCAGTTCCGGTGCCCTGTACGAGCAGTACTTC
clone size: .
J gene: TRBJ2-7
D gene: .
V gene: TRBV28

CDR3 protein: CASSFSSGGAYEQYF
CDR3 DNA: TGCGCCAGCAGCTTCTCTAGCGGGGGAGCCTACGAGCAGTACTTC
clone size: few
J gene: TRBJ2-7
D gene: TRBD2
V gene: TRBV5-1

CDR3 protein: CASSLWAGTDYTEAFF
CDR3 DNA: TGTGCCAGCAGCTTGTGGGCCGGGACAGACTACACTGAAGCTTTCTTT
clone size: .
J gene: TRBJ1-1
D gene: TRBD1
V gene: TRBV5-5

CDR3 protein: CAANTSGREQYF
CDR3 DNA: TGTGCCGCCAATACCTCGGGTAGGGAGCAGTACTTC
clone size: .
J gene: TRBJ2-7
D gene: .
V gene: TRBV6-5

CDR3 protein: CAWSLGGLNQPQHF
CDR3 DNA: TGTGCCTGGAGCCTGGGGGGACTCAATCAGCCCCAGCATTTT
clone size: .
J gene: TRBJ1-5
D gene: .
V gene: TRBV30

CDR3 protein: CASSLRDREGGYTF
CDR3 DNA: TGTGCCAGCAGCCTCCGGGACAGGGAGGGAGGCTACACCTTC
clone size: .
J gene: TRBJ1-2
D gene: TRBD1
V gene: TRBV9

CDR3 protein: CASSIISYGEEKLFF
CDR3 DNA: TGTGCCAGTAGTATTATAAGCTACGGGGAGGAAAAACTGTTTTTT
clone size: .
J gene: TRBJ1-4
D gene: .
V gene: TRBV19

CDR3 protein: CASSVRNNSPLHF
CDR3 DNA: TGTGCCAGCAGCGTTAGAAATAATTCACCCCTCCACTTT
clone size: .
J gene: TRBJ1-6
D gene: .
V gene: TRBV9

CDR3 protein: CASSQESKSYGYTF
CDR3 DNA: TGCGCCAGCAGCCAAGAATCGAAGAGCTATGGCTACACCTTC
clone size: .
J gene: TRBJ1-2
D gene: .
V gene: TRBV4-1

CDR3 protein: CASSLSGRAWNEQFF
CDR3 DNA: TGTGCCAGCAGTCTGAGCGGGAGGGCGTGGAATGAGCAGTTCTTC
clone size: once
J gene: TRBJ2-1
D gene: TRBD2
V gene: TRBV27

CDR3 protein: CAWGTGISGANVLTF
CDR3 DNA: TGTGCCTGGGGGACAGGGATCTCTGGGGCCAACGTCCTGACTTTC
clone size: .
J gene: TRBJ2-6
D gene: TRBD1
V gene: TRBV30

CDR3 protein: CASKEVRQRNTGELFF
CDR3 DNA: TGCGCCAGCAAGGAGGTCAGGCAGAGGAACACCGGGGAGCTGTTTTTT
clone size: .
J gene: TRBJ2-2
D gene: .
V gene: TRBV5-1

CDR3 protein: CASSLPQVYTGELFF
CDR3 DNA: TGTGCCAGCAGCCTGCCTCAGGTTTACACCGGGGAGCTGTTTTTT
clone size: once
J gene: TRBJ2-2
D gene: .
V gene: TRBV7-9

CDR3 protein: CATSDGFRGEQYF
CDR3 DNA: TGTGCCACCAGTGACGGGTTTAGGGGCGAGCAGTACTTC
clone size: .
J gene: TRBJ2-7
D gene: .
V gene: TRBV24-1

CDR3 protein: CASSIPDSNEKLFF
CDR3 DNA: TGTGCCAGCAGCATTCCCGACTCCAATGAAAAACTGTTTTTT
clone size: .
J gene: TRBJ1-4
D gene: .
V gene: TRBV7-3

CDR3 protein: CASSPDRGKGYTF
CDR3 DNA: TGCGCCAGCAGTCCCGACAGGGGAAAGGGCTACACCTTC
clone size: .
J gene: TRBJ1-2
D gene: TRBD1
V gene: TRBV23-1

CDR3 protein: CASREVGETQYF
CDR3 DNA: TGTGCCTCGCGGGAGGTAGGAGAGACCCAGTACTTC
clone size: .
J gene: TRBJ2-5
D gene: TRBD2
V gene: TRBV12-3/TRBV12-4

CDR3 protein: CASSQGGNTEAFF
CDR3 DNA: TGTGCCAGCAGCCAAGGAGGGAACACTGAAGCTTTCTTT
clone size: few
J gene: TRBJ1-1
D gene: .
V gene: TRBV3-1/TRBV3-2

CDR3 protein: CASSLEDRTNYGYTF
CDR3 DNA: TGTGCCAGCAGTTTGGAGGACAGGACTAACTATGGCTACACCTTC
clone size: .
J gene: TRBJ1-2
D gene: TRBD1
V gene: TRBV28

CDR3 protein: CASSGGQGVDGYTF
CDR3 DNA: TGTGCCAGCAGTGGGGGACAGGGGGTAGATGGCTACACCTTC
clone size: .
J gene: TRBJ1-2
D gene: TRBD1
V gene: TRBV25-1